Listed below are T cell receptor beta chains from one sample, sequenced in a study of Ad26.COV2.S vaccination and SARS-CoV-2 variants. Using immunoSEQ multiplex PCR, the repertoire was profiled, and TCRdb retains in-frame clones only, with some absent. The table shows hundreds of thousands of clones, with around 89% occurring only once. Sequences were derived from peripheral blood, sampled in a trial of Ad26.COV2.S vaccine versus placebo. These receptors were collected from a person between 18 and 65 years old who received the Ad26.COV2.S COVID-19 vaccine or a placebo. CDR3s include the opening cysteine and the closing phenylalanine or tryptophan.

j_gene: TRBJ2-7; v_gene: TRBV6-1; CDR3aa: CASSEAGRADEQYF
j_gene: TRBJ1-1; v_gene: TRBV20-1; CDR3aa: CSASFPGVEAEAFF
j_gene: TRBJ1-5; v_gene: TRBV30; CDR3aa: CAWSPAGNQPQHF
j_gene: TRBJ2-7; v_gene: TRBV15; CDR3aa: CATSRDWGYEQYF
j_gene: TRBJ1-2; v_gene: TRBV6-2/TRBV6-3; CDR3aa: CASSWVELYGYTF
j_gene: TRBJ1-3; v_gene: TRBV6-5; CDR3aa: CASSYSWDSGNTIYF
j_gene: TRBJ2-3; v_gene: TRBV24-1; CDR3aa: CATSDGDRTPDTQYF
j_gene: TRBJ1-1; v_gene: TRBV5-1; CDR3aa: CASSSSGGNTEAFF
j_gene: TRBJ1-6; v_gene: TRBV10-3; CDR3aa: CAISRGDGSPLHF
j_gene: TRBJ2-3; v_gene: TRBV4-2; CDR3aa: CASSRSGSVDTQYF
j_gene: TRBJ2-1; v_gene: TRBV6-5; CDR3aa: CASRRVRGDEQFF
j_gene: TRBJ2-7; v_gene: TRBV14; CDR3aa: CASSQDPIYEQYF
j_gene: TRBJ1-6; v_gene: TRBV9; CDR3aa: CASSVVDRGNSPLHF
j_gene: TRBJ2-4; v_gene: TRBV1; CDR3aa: CTSSRFDRSKNIQYF
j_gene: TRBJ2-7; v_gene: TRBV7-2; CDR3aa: CASSPTGSPYEQYF
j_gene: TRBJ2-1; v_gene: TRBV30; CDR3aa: CAWSTPDRAYDNEQFF
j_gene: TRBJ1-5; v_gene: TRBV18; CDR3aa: CASAETGSNQPQHF
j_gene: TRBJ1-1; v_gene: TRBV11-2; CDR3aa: CASSPQANTEAFF
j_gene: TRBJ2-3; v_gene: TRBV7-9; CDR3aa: CASSGGLAGGPTITDTQYF
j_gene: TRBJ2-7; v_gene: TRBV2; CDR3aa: CASSVQGYGEQYF
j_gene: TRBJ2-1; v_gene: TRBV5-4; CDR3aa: CASSLGLAVSYNEQFF
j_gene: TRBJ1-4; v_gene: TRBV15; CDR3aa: CATSRDATTGGPNEKLFF
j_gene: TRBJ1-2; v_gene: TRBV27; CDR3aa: CASSLSPGNYGYTF
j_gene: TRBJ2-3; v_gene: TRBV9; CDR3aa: CASSGSATQYF
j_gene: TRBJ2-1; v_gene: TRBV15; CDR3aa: CATSRIRGAGGDEQFF
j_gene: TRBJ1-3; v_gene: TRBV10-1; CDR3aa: CASSEALQPSGNTIYF
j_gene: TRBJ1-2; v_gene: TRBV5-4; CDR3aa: CASSESQGPWTNYGYTF
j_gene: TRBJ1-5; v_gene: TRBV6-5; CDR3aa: CASVWTENQPQHF
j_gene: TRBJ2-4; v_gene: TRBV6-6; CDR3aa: CASYQAGQAKNIQYF
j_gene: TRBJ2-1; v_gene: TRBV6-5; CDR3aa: CASTPTWGGYEQFF
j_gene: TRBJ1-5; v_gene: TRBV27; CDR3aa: CASSLKGYQPQHF
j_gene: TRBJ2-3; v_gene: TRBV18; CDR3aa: CASSPTGASTDTQYF
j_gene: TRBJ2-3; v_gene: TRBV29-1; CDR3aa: CSVEAVLGGDTQYF
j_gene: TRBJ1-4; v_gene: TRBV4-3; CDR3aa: CASSQGGTGREKLFF
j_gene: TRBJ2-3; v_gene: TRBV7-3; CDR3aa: CASSPRPQGTQYF
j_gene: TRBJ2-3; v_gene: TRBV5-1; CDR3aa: CASSRGLTTDTQYF
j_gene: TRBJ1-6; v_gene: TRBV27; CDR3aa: CASSPDSALSSYNSPLHF
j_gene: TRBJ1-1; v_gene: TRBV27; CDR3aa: CASSLRDRNTEAFF
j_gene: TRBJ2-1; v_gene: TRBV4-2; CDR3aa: CASSQNGLAGRYNEQFF
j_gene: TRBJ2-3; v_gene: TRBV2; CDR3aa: CASSEWSRDSTDTQYF
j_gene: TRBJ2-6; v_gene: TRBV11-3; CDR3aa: CASSPGGTGANVLTF
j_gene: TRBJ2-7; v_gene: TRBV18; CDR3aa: CASSPAASGGYEQYF
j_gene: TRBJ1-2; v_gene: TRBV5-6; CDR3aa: CASSLARGQANYGYTF
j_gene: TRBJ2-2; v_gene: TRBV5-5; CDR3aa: CASSPLDREGAGELFF
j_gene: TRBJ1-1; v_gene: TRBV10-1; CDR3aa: CASSDQPNTEAFF
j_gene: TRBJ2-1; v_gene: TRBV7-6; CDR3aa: CASSMLGDEQFF
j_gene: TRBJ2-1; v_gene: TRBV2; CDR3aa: CASRTLAGVGEQFF
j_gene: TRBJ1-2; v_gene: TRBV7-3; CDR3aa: CASSPGTGVNYGYTF
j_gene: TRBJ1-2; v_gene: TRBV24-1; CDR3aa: CATSDRTRTYGYTF
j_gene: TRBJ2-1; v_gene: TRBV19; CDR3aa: CASSIGGDRRWNEQFF